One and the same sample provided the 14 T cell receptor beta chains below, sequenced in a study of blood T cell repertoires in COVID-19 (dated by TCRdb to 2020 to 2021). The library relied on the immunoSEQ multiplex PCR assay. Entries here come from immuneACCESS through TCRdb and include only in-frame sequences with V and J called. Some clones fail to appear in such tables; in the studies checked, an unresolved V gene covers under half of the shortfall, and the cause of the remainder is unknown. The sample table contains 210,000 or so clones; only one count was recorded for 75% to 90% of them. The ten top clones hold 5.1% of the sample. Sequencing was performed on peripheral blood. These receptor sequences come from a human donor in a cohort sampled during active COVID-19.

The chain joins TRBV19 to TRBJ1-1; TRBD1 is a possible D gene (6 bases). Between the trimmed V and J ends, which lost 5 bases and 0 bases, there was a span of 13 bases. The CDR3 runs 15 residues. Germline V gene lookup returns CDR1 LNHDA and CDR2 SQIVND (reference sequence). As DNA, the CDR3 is TGTGCCAGTAGTGGCACAGGGTCCATGAACACTGAAGCTTTCTTT. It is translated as CASSGTGSMNTEAFF.

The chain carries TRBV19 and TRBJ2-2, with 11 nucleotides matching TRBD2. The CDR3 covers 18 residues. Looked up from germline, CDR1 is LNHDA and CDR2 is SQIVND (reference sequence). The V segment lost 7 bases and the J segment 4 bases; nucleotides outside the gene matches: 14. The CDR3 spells CASTKNSLAGDITGELFF. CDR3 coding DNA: TGTGCCAGTACCAAAAATTCACTAGCGGGAGATATCACCGGGGAGCTGTTTTTT.

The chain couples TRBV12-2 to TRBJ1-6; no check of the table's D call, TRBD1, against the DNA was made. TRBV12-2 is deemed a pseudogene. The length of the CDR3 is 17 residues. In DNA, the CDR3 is TGTGCAAGTCGCACTCAGGACAGGGGAGAATTTAATTCACCCCTCCACTTT. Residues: CASRTQDRGEFNSPLHF.

DNA for the CDR3: TGCGCCAGCAGCCAAGATGGGACTAGCGAATCCTACGAGCAGTACTTC. Translated: CASSQDGTSESYEQYF. This chain connects TRBV4-3 to TRBJ2-7; 10 bases are shared with TRBD2. Germline V lookup: CDR1 LGHNA, CDR2 YSLEER. V was clipped by 0 bases and J by 1 base; unmatched bases: 3. This CDR3 contains 16 residues.

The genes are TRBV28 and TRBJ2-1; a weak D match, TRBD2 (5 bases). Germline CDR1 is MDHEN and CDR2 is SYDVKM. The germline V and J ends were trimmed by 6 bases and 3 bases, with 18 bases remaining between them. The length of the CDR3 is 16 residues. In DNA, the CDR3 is TGTGCCAGCAGCCCTACGCGGGTCCCCTACTACAATGAGCAGTTCTTC. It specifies CASSPTRVPYYNEQFF.

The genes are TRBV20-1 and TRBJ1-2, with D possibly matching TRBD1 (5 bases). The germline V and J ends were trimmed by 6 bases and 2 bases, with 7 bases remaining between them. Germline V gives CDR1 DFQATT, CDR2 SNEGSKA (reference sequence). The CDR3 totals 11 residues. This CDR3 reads CSAAGNYGYTF. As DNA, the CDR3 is TGCAGTGCCGCAGGGAACTATGGCTACACCTTC.

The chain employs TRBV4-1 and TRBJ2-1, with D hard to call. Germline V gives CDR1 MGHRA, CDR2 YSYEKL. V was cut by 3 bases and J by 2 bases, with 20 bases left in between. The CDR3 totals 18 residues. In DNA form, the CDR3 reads TGCGCCAGCAGCCATCCTGACCTCCTCGCGCGGACCTACAATGAGCAGTTCTTC. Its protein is CASSHPDLLARTYNEQFF.

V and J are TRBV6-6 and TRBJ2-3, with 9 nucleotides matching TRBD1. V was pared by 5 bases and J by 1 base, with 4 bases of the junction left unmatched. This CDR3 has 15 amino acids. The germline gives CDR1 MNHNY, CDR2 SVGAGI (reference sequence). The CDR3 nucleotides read TGTGCCAGCAGTCCCCGGGACAGGGGCACAGATACGCAGTATTTT. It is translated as CASSPRDRGTDTQYF.

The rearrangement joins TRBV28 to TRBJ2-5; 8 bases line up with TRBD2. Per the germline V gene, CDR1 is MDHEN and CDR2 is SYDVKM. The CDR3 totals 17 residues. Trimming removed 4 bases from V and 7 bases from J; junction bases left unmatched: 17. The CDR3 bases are TGTGCCAGCAGTTCCCCCGAGCGGGAGCCGAAGGGGAGGACCCAGTACTTC. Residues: CASSSPEREPKGRTQYF.

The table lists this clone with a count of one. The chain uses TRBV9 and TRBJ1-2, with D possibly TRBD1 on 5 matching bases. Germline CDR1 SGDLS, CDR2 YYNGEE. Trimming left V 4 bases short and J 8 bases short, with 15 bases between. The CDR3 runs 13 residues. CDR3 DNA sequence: TGTGCCAGCAGCCAGCGACAGACGGAGGGCTACACCTTC. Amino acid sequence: CASSQRQTEGYTF.

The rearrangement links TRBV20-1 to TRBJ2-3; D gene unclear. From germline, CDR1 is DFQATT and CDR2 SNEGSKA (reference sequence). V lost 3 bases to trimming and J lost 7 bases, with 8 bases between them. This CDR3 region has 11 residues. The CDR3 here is CSASMQYTQYF. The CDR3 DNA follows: TGCAGTGCTAGTATGCAGTATACGCAGTATTTT.

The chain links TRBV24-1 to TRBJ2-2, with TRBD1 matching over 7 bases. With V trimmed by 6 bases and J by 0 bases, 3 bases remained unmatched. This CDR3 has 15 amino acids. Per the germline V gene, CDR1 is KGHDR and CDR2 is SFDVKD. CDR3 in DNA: TGTGCCACCAGTCCAGGGGGTGCGAACACCGGGGAGCTGTTTTTT. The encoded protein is CATSPGGANTGELFF.

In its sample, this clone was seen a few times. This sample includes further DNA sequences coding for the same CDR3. CDR3 nucleotide sequence: TGCAGTGCTAGGGGACTATACGAGCAGTACTTC. Translation gives CSARGLYEQYF. The chain links TRBV20-1 to TRBJ2-7; 7 bases are a match to TRBD2. J was trimmed by 4 bases and V by 3 bases; bases with no gene match: 0. CDR1 is DFQATT and CDR2 is SNEGSKA in the germline V gene (reference sequence). The CDR3 is 11 amino acids.

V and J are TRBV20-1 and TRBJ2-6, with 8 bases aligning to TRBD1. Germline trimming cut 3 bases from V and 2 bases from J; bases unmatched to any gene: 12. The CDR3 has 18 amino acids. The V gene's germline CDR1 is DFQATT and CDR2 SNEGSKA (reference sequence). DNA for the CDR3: TGCAGTGCTAGTACGTGGGGGCAGGGGGCCGCTGGGGCCAACGTCCTGACTTTC. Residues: CSASTWGQGAAGANVLTF.